These T cell receptor beta chains were read from a single sample in a study of identical twins. Each CDR3 protein gets one entry after TCRdb re-called the 5' RACE reads with MiXCR. The repertoire has over 250,000 distinct CDR3 sequences, more than 8% of them found once; the top ten carry around 7.1%. These data were also reused for a study on yellow fever vaccine responses in identical twins.

Sequencing input: CD8+ T cells sorted from blood. The source of these receptors is a woman under 30 in good health. The CDR3 runs from the conserved cysteine through the conserved F or W. A D gene is named only where the DNA matches it firmly. Only some rows state a clone size, as once, few, many or a class for expanded clones.

J gene: TRBJ2-7; clone size: many; V gene: TRBV5-1; D gene: TRBD2; CDR3 length: 14; CDR3 DNA: TGCGCCAGCAGCTTCACTAGCGGGAAATACGAGCAGTACTTC; CDR3 protein: CASSFTSGKYEQYF
J gene: TRBJ2-1; clone size: few; V gene: TRBV29-1; D gene: TRBD2; CDR3 length: 12; CDR3 DNA: TGCAGCGTTGGGACTAGCGGGGCTGAGCAGTTCTTC; CDR3 protein: CSVGTSGAEQFF
J gene: TRBJ2-7; clone size: many; V gene: TRBV9; D gene: TRBD2; CDR3 length: 13; CDR3 DNA: TGTGCCAGCAGCGGGACTAGCGGGTACGAGCAGTACTTC; CDR3 protein: CASSGTSGYEQYF
J gene: TRBJ2-1; clone size: NA; V gene: TRBV7-3; D gene: NA; CDR3 length: 15; CDR3 DNA: TGTGCCAGCAGCTTATTTGGGACATCAAACAATGAGCAGTTCTTC; CDR3 protein: CASSLFGTSNNEQFF
J gene: TRBJ2-2; clone size: many; V gene: TRBV29-1; D gene: TRBD1; CDR3 length: 13; CDR3 DNA: TGCAGCGCGAAGACAGGGTACAACGGGGAGCTGTTTTTT; CDR3 protein: CSAKTGYNGELFF
J gene: TRBJ2-3; clone size: NA; V gene: TRBV10-2; D gene: TRBD2; CDR3 length: 14; CDR3 DNA: TGCGCCAGCAGTCACGGACTAGCTCTAGATACGCAGTATTTT; CDR3 protein: CASSHGLALDTQYF
J gene: TRBJ2-1; clone size: NA; V gene: TRBV4-1; D gene: NA; CDR3 length: 15; CDR3 DNA: TGCGCCAGCAGCCAAGCGGGATTGCTGGACAATGAGCAGTTCTTC; CDR3 protein: CASSQAGLLDNEQFF
J gene: TRBJ2-5; clone size: many; V gene: TRBV27; D gene: NA; CDR3 length: 14; CDR3 DNA: TGTGCCAGTAGCAAAGGGGGGAGGTTCGAGACCCAGTACTTC; CDR3 protein: CASSKGGRFETQYF
J gene: TRBJ2-1; clone size: many; V gene: TRBV24-1; D gene: NA; CDR3 length: 12; CDR3 DNA: TGTGCCACCAGTGAGAGCCCCAATGAGCAGTTCTTC; CDR3 protein: CATSESPNEQFF
J gene: TRBJ2-7; clone size: NA; V gene: TRBV12-3/TRBV12-4; D gene: TRBD1; CDR3 length: 13; CDR3 DNA: TGTGCCAGCAGTCCTCGGGACAGGTTAAAGCAGTACTTC; CDR3 protein: CASSPRDRLKQYF
J gene: TRBJ2-7; clone size: NA; V gene: TRBV11-2; D gene: NA; CDR3 length: 14; CDR3 DNA: TGTGCCAGCAGTCCCGGGCCGGTCCCCTACGAGCAGTACTTC; CDR3 protein: CASSPGPVPYEQYF
J gene: TRBJ2-1; clone size: NA; V gene: TRBV20-1; D gene: TRBD2; CDR3 length: 15; CDR3 DNA: TGCAGTGCTAGAGATGGGATAGCGGGTGTCGATGAGCAGTTCTTC; CDR3 protein: CSARDGIAGVDEQFF
J gene: TRBJ1-2; clone size: many; V gene: TRBV12-3/TRBV12-4; D gene: TRBD1; CDR3 length: 16; CDR3 DNA: TGTGCCAGCAGTTTTCCCAGGGACAGGGCGATCAATGGCTACACCTTC; CDR3 protein: CASSFPRDRAINGYTF
J gene: TRBJ2-1; clone size: many; V gene: TRBV4-3; D gene: NA; CDR3 length: 17; CDR3 DNA: TGCGCCAGCAGCCAAGCGGCGCAGTCGAGCTCCTACAATGAGCAGTTCTTC; CDR3 protein: CASSQAAQSSSYNEQFF
J gene: TRBJ2-1; clone size: NA; V gene: TRBV5-6; D gene: NA; CDR3 length: 14; CDR3 DNA: TGTGCCAGCGGGCTTCTTTGGGACTACAATGAGCAGTTCTTC; CDR3 protein: CASGLLWDYNEQFF
J gene: TRBJ2-5; clone size: many; V gene: TRBV4-1; D gene: NA; CDR3 length: 16; CDR3 DNA: TGCGCCAGCAGCCAAGCTTCTCCCCTAGGGCAAGAGACCCAGTACTTC; CDR3 protein: CASSQASPLGQETQYF
J gene: TRBJ2-7; clone size: once; V gene: TRBV5-1; D gene: TRBD1; CDR3 length: 14; CDR3 DNA: TGCGCCAGCATCCCCCCCCAGGGGGCTGATGAGCAGTACTTC; CDR3 protein: CASIPPQGADEQYF
J gene: TRBJ2-3; clone size: many; V gene: TRBV4-3; D gene: TRBD2; CDR3 length: 18; CDR3 DNA: TGCGCCAGCAGCCAAGATCCCCAGCGGGGGCTGAGCACAGATACGCAGTATTTT; CDR3 protein: CASSQDPQRGLSTDTQYF
J gene: TRBJ2-2; clone size: few; V gene: TRBV7-8; D gene: TRBD2; CDR3 length: 16; CDR3 DNA: TGTGCCAGCAGGCAACCACTAGCGGGAGGGGCCGGGGAGCTGTTTTTT; CDR3 protein: CASRQPLAGGAGELFF
J gene: TRBJ2-7; clone size: NA; V gene: TRBV7-8; D gene: NA; CDR3 length: 15; CDR3 DNA: TGTGCCAGCAGCTTAGCCCCTACAGATGGGTACGAGCAGTACTTC; CDR3 protein: CASSLAPTDGYEQYF
J gene: TRBJ2-2; clone size: NA; V gene: TRBV2; D gene: TRBD2; CDR3 length: 16; CDR3 DNA: TGTGCCAGCAGGGAGGGACTAGCGGAAAACACCGGGGAGCTGTTTTTT; CDR3 protein: CASREGLAENTGELFF
J gene: TRBJ2-1; clone size: NA; V gene: TRBV7-8; D gene: TRBD1; CDR3 length: 17; CDR3 DNA: TGTGCCAGCAGCTTCCCTTCAGGGGGCGACGTTTTACGTGAGCAGTTCTTC; CDR3 protein: CASSFPSGGDVLREQFF
J gene: TRBJ2-1; clone size: many; V gene: TRBV6-5; D gene: NA; CDR3 length: 12; CDR3 DNA: TGTGCCAGCAGTTCGGGACTCCAAGAGCAGTTCTTC; CDR3 protein: CASSSGLQEQFF
J gene: TRBJ2-2; clone size: few; V gene: TRBV28; D gene: TRBD2; CDR3 length: 16; CDR3 DNA: TGTGCCAGCAGCCTTCCATTTCGGGAGGACACCGGGGAGCTGTTTTTT; CDR3 protein: CASSLPFREDTGELFF
J gene: TRBJ2-2; clone size: few; V gene: TRBV5-1; D gene: TRBD1; CDR3 length: 16; CDR3 DNA: TGCGCCAGCAGCCGCTGGACAGGGGATGCGGCCGGGGAGCTGTTTTTT; CDR3 protein: CASSRWTGDAAGELFF
J gene: TRBJ1-1; clone size: few; V gene: TRBV20-1; D gene: NA; CDR3 length: 14; CDR3 DNA: TGCAGTGCTAGACCCAAAGGGGGGGCAGCTGAAGCTTTCTTT; CDR3 protein: CSARPKGGAAEAFF
J gene: TRBJ1-1; clone size: few; V gene: TRBV7-9; D gene: NA; CDR3 length: 14; CDR3 DNA: TGTGCCAGCAGGAGCCGGGACAAGAACACTGAAGCTTTCTTT; CDR3 protein: CASRSRDKNTEAFF
J gene: TRBJ2-3; clone size: few; V gene: TRBV7-9; D gene: NA; CDR3 length: 13; CDR3 DNA: TGTGCCAGCAGGCCCTCCCTCACAGATACGCAGTATTTT; CDR3 protein: CASRPSLTDTQYF
J gene: TRBJ1-1; clone size: NA; V gene: TRBV4-1; D gene: NA; CDR3 length: 15; CDR3 DNA: TGCGCCAGCAGCCAACCCAGCGACATGGTGCTAGAAGCTTTCTTT; CDR3 protein: CASSQPSDMVLEAFF
J gene: TRBJ2-3; clone size: NA; V gene: TRBV7-3; D gene: NA; CDR3 length: 18; CDR3 DNA: TGTGCCTGCAGTCCTCCTTTATATGGACAGCAGAACACAGATACGCAGTATTTT; CDR3 protein: CACSPPLYGQQNTDTQYF
J gene: TRBJ2-7; clone size: NA; V gene: TRBV7-8; D gene: TRBD1; CDR3 length: 15; CDR3 DNA: TGTGCCAGCAGCTTAGATGGGACAGGATCCTACGAGCAGTACTTC; CDR3 protein: CASSLDGTGSYEQYF
J gene: TRBJ2-2; clone size: NA; V gene: TRBV30; D gene: NA; CDR3 length: 14; CDR3 DNA: TGTGCCTGGAGTCTCTGGGTTGGAACCGGGGAGCTGTTTTTT; CDR3 protein: CAWSLWVGTGELFF
J gene: TRBJ2-5; clone size: many; V gene: TRBV12-3/TRBV12-4; D gene: NA; CDR3 length: 13; CDR3 DNA: TGTGCCAGCAGTCCCAGGGGGAGGGAGACCCAGTACTTC; CDR3 protein: CASSPRGRETQYF
J gene: TRBJ2-3; clone size: many; V gene: TRBV6-2/TRBV6-3; D gene: TRBD2; CDR3 length: 15; CDR3 DNA: TGTGCCAGCAGTTACGGCGGGGGGGCCTCAGATACGCAGTATTTT; CDR3 protein: CASSYGGGASDTQYF
J gene: TRBJ2-7; clone size: NA; V gene: TRBV5-1; D gene: NA; CDR3 length: 11; CDR3 DNA: TGCGCCAGCAGTTTGAACGGCGAGCAGTACTTC; CDR3 protein: CASSLNGEQYF
J gene: TRBJ2-3; clone size: few; V gene: TRBV7-9; D gene: NA; CDR3 length: 16; CDR3 DNA: TGTGCCAGCAGCAGCAACAGGGACCCCCCCACAGATACGCAGTATTTT; CDR3 protein: CASSSNRDPPTDTQYF
J gene: TRBJ1-1; clone size: many; V gene: TRBV12-3/TRBV12-4; D gene: NA; CDR3 length: 13; CDR3 DNA: TGTGCCACCGGGGGACCCTCCGAGACTGAAGCTTTCTTT; CDR3 protein: CATGGPSETEAFF
J gene: TRBJ2-4; clone size: NA; V gene: TRBV3-1; D gene: NA; CDR3 length: 19; CDR3 DNA: TGTGCCAGCAGCCAGGATGGGGGATCTTCGGCCCACTCCAAAAACATTCAGTACTTC; CDR3 protein: CASSQDGGSSAHSKNIQYF
J gene: TRBJ2-3; clone size: few; V gene: TRBV21-1; D gene: NA; CDR3 length: 16; CDR3 DNA: TGTGCCAGCAGCAAAGTTAGAGTTTACGGCACAGATACGCAGTATTTT; CDR3 protein: CASSKVRVYGTDTQYF
J gene: TRBJ2-7; clone size: few; V gene: TRBV12-3/TRBV12-4; D gene: NA; CDR3 length: 15; CDR3 DNA: TGTGCCAGCAGTTTATGGGTCGAACCAGGGTACGAGCAGTACTTC; CDR3 protein: CASSLWVEPGYEQYF
J gene: TRBJ2-4; clone size: many; V gene: TRBV4-3; D gene: NA; CDR3 length: 16; CDR3 DNA: TGCGCCAGCAGCTACGGGAGGGGGCTGGGTGAGAACATTCAGTACTTC; CDR3 protein: CASSYGRGLGENIQYF
J gene: TRBJ2-2; clone size: many; V gene: TRBV24-1; D gene: NA; CDR3 length: 17; CDR3 DNA: TGTGCCACCAGTGATTTACGCCGAGGCCCGGAGACCGGGGAGCTGTTTTTT; CDR3 protein: CATSDLRRGPETGELFF
J gene: TRBJ2-4; clone size: many; V gene: TRBV7-9; D gene: TRBD1; CDR3 length: 17; CDR3 DNA: TGTGCCAGCAGTGAACAGGGGACCCAACTAGCCAAAAACATTCAGTACTTC; CDR3 protein: CASSEQGTQLAKNIQYF
J gene: TRBJ2-7; clone size: few; V gene: TRBV9; D gene: NA; CDR3 length: 15; CDR3 DNA: TGTGCCAGCAGCGTTGGACAGTTCCTCTCCGACGAGCAGTACTTC; CDR3 protein: CASSVGQFLSDEQYF
J gene: TRBJ2-7; clone size: many; V gene: TRBV10-3; D gene: TRBD1; CDR3 length: 13; CDR3 DNA: TGTGCCACTTTTGACAGGGAAGCCTACGAGCAGTACTTC; CDR3 protein: CATFDREAYEQYF
J gene: TRBJ2-1; clone size: NA; V gene: TRBV20-1; D gene: TRBD2; CDR3 length: 15; CDR3 DNA: TGCAGTGCTAGTGCTAGCGGGGGGGCCTACAATGAGCAGTTCTTC; CDR3 protein: CSASASGGAYNEQFF
J gene: TRBJ1-2; clone size: NA; V gene: TRBV5-1; D gene: TRBD1; CDR3 length: 14; CDR3 DNA: TGCGCCAGCAGCTTGACAGGGGCCCCTGTTGGCTACACCTTC; CDR3 protein: CASSLTGAPVGYTF
J gene: TRBJ2-7; clone size: few; V gene: TRBV7-9; D gene: NA; CDR3 length: 15; CDR3 DNA: TGTGCCAGCAGTTCTCCGGGACGAACAGCCTACGAGCAGTACTTC; CDR3 protein: CASSSPGRTAYEQYF
J gene: TRBJ1-5; clone size: few; V gene: TRBV12-3/TRBV12-4; D gene: TRBD1; CDR3 length: 16; CDR3 DNA: TGTGCCAGCAGTCGACAGGGGGCAGGTAGCAATCAGCCCCAGCATTTT; CDR3 protein: CASSRQGAGSNQPQHF
J gene: TRBJ1-1; clone size: few; V gene: TRBV4-1; D gene: NA; CDR3 length: 16; CDR3 DNA: TGCGCCAGCAGCCAAGATATCGGGGTGGGGAACACTGAAGCTTTCTTT; CDR3 protein: CASSQDIGVGNTEAFF
J gene: TRBJ2-1; clone size: few; V gene: TRBV11-1; D gene: TRBD2; CDR3 length: 20; CDR3 DNA: TGTGCCAGCAGCCGCCCCAATTACACTAGCGGGAGAACTTGGGGCAATGAGCAGTTCTTC; CDR3 protein: CASSRPNYTSGRTWGNEQFF
J gene: TRBJ2-5; clone size: NA; V gene: TRBV27; D gene: TRBD2; CDR3 length: 16; CDR3 DNA: TGTGCCAGCAGTTTAGGACTAGCGGGACCCCAAGAGACCCAGTACTTC; CDR3 protein: CASSLGLAGPQETQYF
J gene: TRBJ2-7; clone size: NA; V gene: TRBV20-1; D gene: NA; CDR3 length: 13; CDR3 DNA: TGCAGTGCTAGATCACAGGGCTCCTACGAGCAGTACTTC; CDR3 protein: CSARSQGSYEQYF